The source of this TCR beta chain is a study of blood T cell repertoires in COVID-19. About the research overall: Researchers got acute and convalescent COVID-19 samples from the United States, Italy and Spain.

In the source study's methods: Reference gene primer amplification in the assay estimated nucleated cell counts. This table comes from immunoSEQ multiplex PCR, and its TCRdb copy is limited to in-frame clones, with some not included. V, J and clone size derive from that table, while D and trimming were established from the DNA sequence. The sample yields roughly 68,000 clones, approximately 90% seen once. Looked up from germline, CDR1 is LNHDA and CDR2 is SQIVND (reference sequence). The CDR3 runs to 13 residues. The V gene end was trimmed by 7 bases and the J gene end by 5 bases; junction bases not matched to a gene: 5.

This receptor was identified in a woman in her seventies with acute or convalescent COVID-19. Source material: peripheral blood. The chain recombines TRBV19 with TRBJ2-1, with 7 bases matching TRBD2. In nucleotides, the CDR3 is TGTGCCAGTAAGACTAGCCTGGACAATGAGCAGTTCTTC. Protein product: CASKTSLDNEQFF.